This T cell receptor beta chain was sequenced for a study of blood T cells in healthy people across ages (dated by TCRdb to between 2014 and 2016). Describing the broader study: In model experiments, template switching captured about one uniquely barcoded TCR beta cDNA molecule for every two T cells. Age-related changes in TCR beta repertoire diversity were measured in the study by deep sequencing normalized with unique cDNA molecular identifiers. The donors were divided into four age groups: young (average approximately 15 years), middle-aged (about 40), aged (roughly 66) and long-lived (roughly 86). To avoid experimental bias, donors of different ages were distributed randomly across sequencing lanes. Using the same blood draw, the study looked at two additional independent replicas of 1 million unique cDNA reads for two donors, one aged 18 to 30 and the other aged 80 or older. Results and caveats for the whole study, not just this receptor: Because profiling used bulk unsorted PBMCs, naive and antigen-experienced compartments could not be compared conclusively. Estimates of total diversity based on one million sequenced T cells were considered lower bounds and underestimates. Observed TCR beta diversity per million T cells fell roughly linearly with age, and a significant reduction was already apparent by age approximately 40. A strong correlation was found between observed TCR beta diversity and the percentage of naive T cells measured by flow cytometry. The CMV infection status of donors was not known, potentially confounding age-related changes in expanded clonotypes. The long-lived group showed more naive CD4+ T cells, fewer expanded clones and increased TCR diversity than the aged group, suggesting age selection.

The CDR3 covers 13 residues, taking in both the cysteine and the phenylalanine. CDR3 DNA is the only sequence kept; it has 39 bases, read in frame from the first base. CDR1 and CDR2, per the germline V gene (reference sequence), are DFQATT and SNEGSKA. Clipping removes 5 bases from V and 5 bases from J, with 6 as the unmatched junction base count. The donors were a few dozen Caucasian individuals from Russia, aged 6 to 90 years, who were systemically healthy. Each donor gave roughly 9 milliliters of peripheral blood, drawn into EDTA-treated Vacutainer tubes. Ficoll-Paque density-gradient centrifugation was used to isolate PBMCs, with at least 6.5 million per sample. Total RNA was extracted from PBMCs with Trizol reagent, with at least 6 micrograms obtained per sample. For every donor, an aliquot of PBMCs went through flow cytometry to measure the percentages of naive CD45RAhigh/CD27high T cells. The receptor library was made with 5' RACE. TCRdb names Illumina HiSeq 2500 as the instrument used. A second PCR of roughly 6 to 11 cycles was run with a J-beta primer mix and a sample-barcoded 5' primer. A template-switch 5' adaptor carrying 12 random nucleotides introduced a unique molecular identifier onto each TCR beta cDNA molecule. Each sample yielded at least 2.5 million CDR3-containing paired-end reads. First-strand cDNA was synthesized from all RNA with the Mint cDNA synthesis kit, primed by a TRBC-specific oligonucleotide. Following uracil-DNA glycosylase treatment, a first 18-cycle PCR with universal primers M1SS and BC2_uni_R was performed on all cDNA. In the original analysis: Normalization of each sample was performed by random selection of 1 million high-quality reads, each carrying a distinct molecular identifier. Reads sharing molecular identifiers were discarded rather than binned into consensus sequences. MiTCR, run with a Q25 quality threshold and the strictest error-elimination algorithm, handled CDR3 identification, clonotype clustering and error correction. A nonparametric unseen species model using Euler transformation provided a lower-bound estimate of total TCR beta diversity. TCRdb trimmed public reads at Q25 via fastp, called clones via MiXCR and kept in-frame beta chains. Each CDR3 protein gets just one entry, which takes the most common genes and DNA from the rows behind it. The V and J calls shown here were made by TCRdb, not taken from the authors' results. The sample includes hundreds of thousands of distinct CDR3 sequences, with 62% observed a single time. The ten largest clonotypes hold around 30% of the sample.

This clonotype was counted between two and nine times. This clone's antigen is unknown. No base-level quality is on record; no much larger clone is a single base apart. This TCR was sampled from a man younger than 40 in good health. The chain joins TRBV20-1 to TRBJ2-5; 9 bases in the junction line up with TRBD1. The sample was blood. The bases are TGCAGTGCTCCTTACAGGGGGCATGAGACCCAGTACTTC. It translates as CSAPYRGHETQYF.